This T cell receptor beta chain appears in the sequencing data of a study of blood T cell repertoires in COVID-19 (dated by TCRdb to about 2020). For the wider study: Samples from collaborators originated in the United States, Italy and Spain and spanned both the acute and convalescent phases of COVID-19. The material from the prospective study consisted of cDNA or gDNA derived from T cells, B-cell-depleted T cells, or PBMCs. Deeply sampled blood TCRbeta repertoires from subjects exposed to, actively infected with, or recovered from COVID-19 were included in the dataset. A freely available public database, intended as a resource for researchers studying the immune response to SARS-CoV-2, is where the repertoires were released. Samples were obtained from the ongoing ImmuneRACE study (first 160 participants) and from 1,000 to 1,500 subjects provided by 6 global collaborators. The sample metadata nearly always contained a de-identified subject ID, COVID-19 status, age in years and sex. HLA class I and class II types, where available, came from metadata supplied by the sample provider rather than from assay-based typing. Study-level results and caveats: How much clinical and demographic metadata was included differed by source and by participant, and the metadata was provided uncurated.

The immunoSEQ Assay, a bias-controlled multiplex PCR, was used to amplify TCRbeta CDR3 regions from genomic DNA. From the authors' description of their analysis: Nucleated cell counts per sample were estimated from amplification of reference gene primers within the assay. Sequence reads were collapsed and filtered to measure the absolute abundance of every unique TCRbeta CDR3 rearrangement. For each sample, productive Simpson clonality was calculated by taking the square root of Simpson's diversity index across productive rearrangements. The table was pulled from immuneACCESS by TCRdb, which kept in-frame rearrangements only. Such tables lose some clones; where checked, under half of the loss comes from unresolved V genes, and the rest has no known cause. The V and J calls and the clone size are those of that table, but D and trimming were determined from the DNA. This sample is represented by approximately 350,000 clones; 86% of them were singletons. Jointly, the top ten make up just over 7% of the sample.

From the cysteine through the phenylalanine, the CDR3 covers 13 amino acids. The DNA shown is the 39-base CDR3, in frame from base 1. The junction shows trimming of 5 bases on V and 5 bases on J, plus 10 bases between the germline ends. CDR1 is given as LGHNA and CDR2 as YNFKEQ, both from the germline V gene. At one collaborating source in Seattle, patients were enrolled during active infection and were followed longitudinally through the course of disease. Each collaborating institution followed its own protocols to collect whole blood in K2EDTA tubes. For TCRbeta analysis, collaborators shipped samples in one of three forms: frozen whole blood, isolated PBMCs, or DNA extracted from either of those sample types. To note about this clone: It has no known antigen specificity. Nothing much larger sits one base from this clone, and base qualities are not available.

Sequencing was performed on peripheral blood. This clonotype was obtained from a woman aged 60 to 75 with COVID-19, enrolled during active disease. The chain employs TRBV4-2 and TRBJ2-1, with a tentative D gene TRBD2 over 5 matching bases. The nucleotide sequence reads TGTGCCAGCAGCACTCGAGGGAACAATGAGCAGTTCTTC. This encodes CASSTRGNNEQFF.